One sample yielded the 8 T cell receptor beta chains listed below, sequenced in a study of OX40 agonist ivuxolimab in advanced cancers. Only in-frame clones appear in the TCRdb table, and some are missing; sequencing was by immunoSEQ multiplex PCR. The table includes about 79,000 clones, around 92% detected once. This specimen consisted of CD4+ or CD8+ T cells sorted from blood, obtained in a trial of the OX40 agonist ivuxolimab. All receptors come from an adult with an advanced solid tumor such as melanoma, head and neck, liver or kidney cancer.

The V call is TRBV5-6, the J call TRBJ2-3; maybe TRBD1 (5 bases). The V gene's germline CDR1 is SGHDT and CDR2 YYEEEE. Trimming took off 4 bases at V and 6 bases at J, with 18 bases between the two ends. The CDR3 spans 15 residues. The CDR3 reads CASSGMDIGRDTQYF. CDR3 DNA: TGTGCCAGCAGCGGGATGGACATCGGACGGGATACGCAGTATTTT. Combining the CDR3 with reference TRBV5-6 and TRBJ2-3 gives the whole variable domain DAGVTQSPTHLIKTRGQQVTLRCSPKSGHDTVSWYQQALGQGPQFIFQYYEEEERQRGNFPDRFSGHQFPNYSSELNVNALLLGDSALYLCASSGMDIGRDTQYFGPGTRLTVL.

DNA for the CDR3: TGTGCCAGCAGTGTCGCTGGGGGGGTACTCACAGATACGCAGTATTTT. Its translation is CASSVAGGVLTDTQYF. The chain links TRBV2 to TRBJ2-3; 7 bases align to TRBD2. From germline, CDR1 is SNHLY and CDR2 FYNNEI. This CDR3 is 16 amino acids long. V dropped 4 bases and J dropped 2; count of bases not matched to a gene: 9.

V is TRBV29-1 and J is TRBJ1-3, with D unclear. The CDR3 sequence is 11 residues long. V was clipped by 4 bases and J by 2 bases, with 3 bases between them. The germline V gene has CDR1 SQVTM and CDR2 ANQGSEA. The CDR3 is CSVVAGNTIYF. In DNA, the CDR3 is TGCAGCGTTGTGGCTGGAAACACCATATATTTT.

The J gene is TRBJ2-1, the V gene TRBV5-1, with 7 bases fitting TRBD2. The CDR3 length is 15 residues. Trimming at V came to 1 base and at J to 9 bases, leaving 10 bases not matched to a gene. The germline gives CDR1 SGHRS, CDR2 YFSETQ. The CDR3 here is CASSLLLRENGEQFF. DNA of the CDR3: TGCGCCAGCAGCTTGCTGTTGCGGGAGAATGGTGAGCAGTTCTTC.

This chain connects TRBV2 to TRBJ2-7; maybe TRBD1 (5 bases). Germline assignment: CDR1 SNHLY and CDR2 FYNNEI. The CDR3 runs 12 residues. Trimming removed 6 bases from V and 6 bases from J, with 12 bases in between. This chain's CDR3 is CASRWGPAEQYF. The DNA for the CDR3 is TGTGCCAGCAGGTGGGGCCCCGCCGAGCAGTACTTC.

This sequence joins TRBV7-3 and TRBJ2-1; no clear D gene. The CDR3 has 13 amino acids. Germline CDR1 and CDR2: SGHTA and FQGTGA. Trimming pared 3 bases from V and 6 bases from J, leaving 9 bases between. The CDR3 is CASSLLLGNEQFF. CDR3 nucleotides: TGTGCCAGCAGCTTGTTGCTGGGCAATGAGCAGTTCTTC. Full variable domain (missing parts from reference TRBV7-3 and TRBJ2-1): GAGVSQTPSNKVTEKGKYVELRCDPISGHTALYWYRQSLGQGPEFLIYFQGTGAADDSGLPNDRFFAVRPEGSVSTLKIQRTERGDSAVYLCASSLLLGNEQFFGPGTRLTVL.

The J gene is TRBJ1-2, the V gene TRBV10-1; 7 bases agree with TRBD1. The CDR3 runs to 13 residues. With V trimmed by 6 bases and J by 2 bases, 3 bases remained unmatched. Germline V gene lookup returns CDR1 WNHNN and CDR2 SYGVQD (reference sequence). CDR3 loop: CASSRDRNYGYTF. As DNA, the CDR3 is TGCGCCAGCAGCCGGGACAGAAACTATGGCTACACCTTC.

For the CDR3, the DNA is TGTGCCAGCAGTTACCGAAGCGGGGTCTCCTACGAGCAGTACTTC. It specifies CASSYRSGVSYEQYF. This sequence joins TRBV6-6 and TRBJ2-7; 7 bases map to TRBD2. CDR1 and CDR2 from the germline V gene are MNHNY and SVGAGI (reference sequence). The CDR3 has 15 residues. V dropped 2 bases and J dropped 0; count of bases not matched to a gene: 4.